Each of the 23 T cell receptor beta chains below was sequenced from the same sample in a study of identical twins. TCRdb passed the 5' RACE reads through MiXCR, listing each CDR3 protein once. Here the sample spans about 900,000 distinct CDR3 sequences, over 9% being singletons. This sample also belongs to another study, concerning yellow fever vaccine responses in identical twins.

Sequenced material: PBMCs. The origin of the receptors is a woman younger than 35 in good health.

The chain uses TRBV10-3 and TRBJ2-7; D ambiguous. The CDR3 loop spans 14 amino acids. V was shortened by 6 bases and J by 3 bases, with 15 bases between the two germline ends. Looked up from germline, CDR1 is ENHRY and CDR2 is SYGVKD. The CDR3 DNA reads TGTGCCATCAGCCCGGGCCCCCCGAACTACGAGCAGTACTTC. Residues: CAISPGPPNYEQYF.

This sequence joins TRBV28 and TRBJ2-2; D possibly corresponds to TRBD1 (7 bases). V was pared by 1 base and J by 6 bases, with 9 bases between. CDR1 and CDR2 (germline): MDHEN, SYDVKM. The CDR3 runs to 14 residues. Here the CDR3 DNA reads TGTGCCAGCAGTTTATCCAGGGGGGCCGGGGAGCTGTTTTTT. Translation gives CASSLSRGAGELFF.

This clonotype was counted at least ten times. The chain carries TRBV5-1 and TRBJ2-7, with 11 bases aligning to TRBD2. J lost 2 bases, V lost 3 bases, and 7 bases had no gene match. The CDR3 contains 16 residues. Germline lookup yields CDR1 SGHRS and CDR2 YFSETQ. The CDR3: CASSSQVAGGPYEQYF. As DNA, the CDR3 is TGCGCCAGCAGCTCGCAGGTAGCGGGAGGGCCCTACGAGCAGTACTTC. Supplemented by reference TRBV5-1 and TRBJ2-7, the full variable domain reads KAGVTQTPRYLIKTRGQQVTLSCSPISGHRSVSWYQQTPGQGLQFLFEYFSETQRNKGNFPGRFSGRQFSNSRSEMNVSTLELGDSALYLCASSSQVAGGPYEQYFGPGTRLTVT.

The V call is TRBV12-3 or TRBV12-4, the J call TRBJ2-1, with 11 bases identical to TRBD1. The CDR3 loop spans 15 amino acids. Trimming cost V 6 bases and J 4 bases; bases outside gene matches: 5. The CDR3 DNA reads TGTGCCAGCAGCTGGACAGGGGGCCTATACAATGAGCAGTTCTTC. This codes for CASSWTGGLYNEQFF.

In this sample, this clonotype turned up many times. The chain recombines TRBV15 with TRBJ2-3; no definite D call. The V end was cut by 1 base, the J end by 5 bases, with 16 bases between. CDR3 size: 16 residues. Germline CDR1 LNHNV, CDR2 YYDKDF (reference sequence). The CDR3 spells CATSRGRLEREDTQYF. In DNA form, the CDR3 reads TGTGCCACCAGCAGAGGAAGACTCGAGCGAGAAGATACGCAGTATTTT.

This rearrangement joins TRBV28 to TRBJ1-3; D unclear. There are 14 residues in the CDR3. Germline assignment: CDR1 MDHEN and CDR2 SYDVKM. V was cut by 4 bases and J by 3 bases, with 10 bases left in between. CDR3 DNA: TGTGCCAGCAGTTCTTGGGCGAATGGAAACACCATATATTTT. Residues: CASSSWANGNTIYF.

This clonotype was detected only a few times. This chain links TRBV6-1 with TRBJ2-5, with 8 bases aligning to TRBD1. V lost 10 bases, J lost 2 bases, and 3 bases stayed unmatched. Germline V CDR1 and CDR2: MNHNS, SASEGT. CDR3 length: 12 amino acids. The CDR3 is CANQGAQETQYF. CDR3 DNA sequence: TGTGCCAACCAGGGGGCGCAAGAGACCCAGTACTTC.

This clonotype appeared a single time. This sequence joins TRBV2 and TRBJ2-1, with 12 nucleotides matching TRBD2. J gave up 8 bases and V 9 bases, and 11 bases lay outside the gene matches. The CDR3 is 15 residues long. The germline gives CDR1 SNHLY, CDR2 FYNNEI. The CDR3 nucleotides are TGTGCCAGTCGTCTGACTAGCGGGAGAGGCTATGAGCAGTTCTTC. Its protein is CASRLTSGRGYEQFF.

This clonotype was observed a handful of times. The gene calls are TRBV29-1 and TRBJ2-7; D uncertain. The germline gives CDR1 SQVTM, CDR2 ANQGSEA. Trimming cost V 4 bases and J 2 bases, with 12 bases left between them. The length of the CDR3 is 13 residues. CDR3 residues: CSVVLDGPYEQYF. The DNA for the CDR3 is TGCAGCGTTGTACTGGACGGACCCTACGAGCAGTACTTC.

V usage is TRBV9 and J usage is TRBJ1-2; D gene unclear. Germline CDR1 and CDR2: SGDLS and YYNGEE. V was shortened by 4 bases and J by 4 bases, with 14 bases between the two germline ends. There are 14 residues in the CDR3. CDR3 amino acids: CASSPLDPIYGYTF. The CDR3 DNA follows: TGTGCCAGCAGCCCACTCGACCCGATCTATGGCTACACCTTC.

V and J are TRBV7-9 and TRBJ2-2; TRBD1 matches at 8 bases. J lost 3 bases, V lost 1 base, and 7 bases had no gene match. Germline V gene sequence: CDR1 SEHNR, CDR2 FQNEAQ (reference sequence). The CDR3 length is 17 residues. In DNA form, the CDR3 reads TGTGCCAGCAGCTTAGAACGGACAGGGTTGGACACCGGGGAGCTGTTTTTT. It encodes CASSLERTGLDTGELFF.

This clonotype was seen a handful of times. This sequence joins TRBV9 and TRBJ2-3, with a possible D match to TRBD2 (5 bases). The CDR3 has 12 amino acids. The V gene lost 4 bases and the J gene lost 9 bases, with 12 bases spanning the gap. Germline lookup yields CDR1 SGDLS and CDR2 YYNGEE. The CDR3 coding sequence is TGTGCCAGCAGCCGAGACTACTCCACGCAGTATTTT. This codes for CASSRDYSTQYF.

This clonotype was found a few times. This chain joins TRBV27 and TRBJ1-1; D unclear. Trimming cost V 6 bases and J 0 bases, with 8 bases left between them. The CDR3 length is 13 residues. Germline lookup yields CDR1 MNHEY and CDR2 SMNVEV (reference sequence). This CDR3 is CASRIWVNTEAFF. CDR3 DNA sequence: TGTGCCAGCAGGATATGGGTGAACACTGAAGCTTTCTTT.

The chain has TRBV7-6 and TRBJ1-2; 8 nucleotides align to TRBD1. The CDR3 sequence is 15 residues long. The V gene end was trimmed by 5 bases and the J gene end by 4 bases; junction bases not matched to a gene: 9. Germline values: CDR1 SGHVS, CDR2 FNYEAQ. The CDR3 DNA sequence: TGTGCCAGCAGCCCGGGGGACAGGAGGCCCTATGGCTACACCTTC. It is translated as CASSPGDRRPYGYTF.

The sample holds a few counts of this clonotype. The chain's CDR3 is CASSPRLAGGPSGTGELFF. The CDR3 DNA reads as TGTGCCAGCAGTCCTCGACTAGCGGGAGGGCCCTCGGGGACCGGGGAGCTGTTTTTT. This chain uses TRBV12-3 or TRBV12-4 with TRBJ2-2, with TRBD2 matching 14 bases. The V and J ends lost 5 bases and 5 bases, in that order; junction bases with no gene match: 13. The CDR3 contains 19 residues.

This rearrangement joins TRBV3-1 to TRBJ1-2; D gene uncertain. The germline V and J ends were trimmed by 1 base and 0 bases, with 6 bases remaining between them. The CDR3 covers 14 residues. Germline V lookup: CDR1 LGHDT, CDR2 YNNKEL (reference sequence). CDR3 nucleotides: TGTGCCAGCAGCCAAGTGGTAACTAACTATGGCTACACCTTC. This encodes CASSQVVTNYGYTF. The full variable domain, completed using reference TRBV3-1 and TRBJ1-2, is DTAVSQTPKYLVTQMGNDKSIKCEQNLGHDTMYWYKQDSKKFLKIMFSYNNKELIINETVPNRFSPKSPDKAHLNLHINSLELGDSAVYFCASSQVVTNYGYTFGSGTRLTVV.

The chain joins TRBV27 to TRBJ2-7; TRBD2 matches 8 bases. This CDR3 spans 14 amino acids. V dropped 4 bases and J dropped 0; count of bases not matched to a gene: 2. CDR1 is MNHEY and CDR2 is SMNVEV in the germline V gene (reference sequence). CDR3 loop: CASSSGGRSYEQYF. The CDR3 DNA is TGTGCCAGCAGTTCGGGAGGGCGCTCCTACGAGCAGTACTTC.

This clonotype has a handful of counts. Relative to the germline gene, one junction end is altered; a read error may explain this. The rearrangement links TRBV2 to TRBJ2-1; 11 bases map to TRBD2. Germline CDR1 and CDR2: SNHLY and FYNNEI. This CDR3 contains 14 residues. The DNA for the CDR3 is TGTGCCAGCAGTGAATCACTCTCTAGCGGGAGGCTCCCCTTC. It specifies CASSESLSSGRLPF.

This clonotype occurred a few times. This chain uses TRBV6-5 with TRBJ2-1; D is unresolved. Germline V gene lookup returns CDR1 MNHEY and CDR2 SVGAGI. The V gene lost 3 bases and the J gene lost 8 bases, with 14 bases spanning the gap. The CDR3 runs 14 residues. CDR3 in amino acids: CASSYPARSHEQFF. For the CDR3, the DNA is TGTGCCAGCAGTTATCCGGCCAGGAGTCATGAGCAGTTCTTC.

This clonotype was seen repeatedly, ten times or more. This sequence joins TRBV28 and TRBJ1-1; 10 nucleotides match TRBD1. J was trimmed by 4 bases and V by 6 bases; bases with no gene match: 5. Germline V lookup: CDR1 MDHEN, CDR2 SYDVKM. This CDR3 is 14 amino acids long. For the CDR3, the DNA is TGTGCCAGCAGGGCTTGGACAGGGGGCACTGAAGCTTTCTTT. Protein product: CASRAWTGGTEAFF.

This chain links TRBV9 with TRBJ2-2, with unresolved D. Germline CDR1 is SGDLS and CDR2 is YYNGEE. CDR3 length: 13 amino acids. The V and J ends lost 3 bases and 6 bases respectively, with 9 bases between them. The CDR3 sequence is CASSAPSAGELFF. The CDR3 DNA sequence: TGTGCCAGCAGCGCCCCTTCGGCCGGGGAGCTGTTTTTT.

V usage is TRBV5-1 and J usage is TRBJ2-6; 8 nucleotides line up with TRBD1. The V segment lost 4 bases and the J segment 4 bases; nucleotides outside the gene matches: 16. Per the germline V gene, CDR1 is SGHRS and CDR2 is YFSETQ. This CDR3 is 19 amino acids long. CDR3 coding DNA: TGCGCCAGCAGCCCGAAAGTCCAGGGGGCTACGATCGGGGCCAACGTCCTGACTTTC. It encodes CASSPKVQGATIGANVLTF.

This chain connects TRBV24-1 to TRBJ2-5; the D call may be TRBD1 or TRBD2 (5 bases each). Trimming pared 5 bases from V and 4 bases from J, leaving 10 bases between. Per the germline V gene, CDR1 is KGHDR and CDR2 is SFDVKD. The CDR3 is 13 amino acids. CDR3 residues: CATSGGKGETQYF. In nucleotides, the CDR3 is TGTGCCACCAGTGGGGGGAAGGGAGAGACCCAGTACTTC.